This paragraph reports one TCR beta chain. Profiled with immunoSEQ multiplex PCR; TCRdb holds only in-frame clones, not every one. The sample carries 150,000 to 200,000 clones, more than 70% recorded once. This record comes from a study of blood T cell repertoires in COVID-19. CDR1 is MGHRA, CDR2 YSYEKL, per germline. The CDR3 sequence is 14 residues long. The V gene end was trimmed by 5 bases and the J gene end by 3 bases; junction bases not matched to a gene: 4. The sample comprised peripheral blood. This sequence originates from a woman aged 55 to 70 with acute or convalescent COVID-19. The chain is built from TRBV4-1 and TRBJ2-7; 10 bases are shared with TRBD1. CDR3: CASSVTGGDYEQYF. The CDR3 bases are TGCGCCAGCAGCGTGACAGGGGGCGACTACGAGCAGTACTTC.